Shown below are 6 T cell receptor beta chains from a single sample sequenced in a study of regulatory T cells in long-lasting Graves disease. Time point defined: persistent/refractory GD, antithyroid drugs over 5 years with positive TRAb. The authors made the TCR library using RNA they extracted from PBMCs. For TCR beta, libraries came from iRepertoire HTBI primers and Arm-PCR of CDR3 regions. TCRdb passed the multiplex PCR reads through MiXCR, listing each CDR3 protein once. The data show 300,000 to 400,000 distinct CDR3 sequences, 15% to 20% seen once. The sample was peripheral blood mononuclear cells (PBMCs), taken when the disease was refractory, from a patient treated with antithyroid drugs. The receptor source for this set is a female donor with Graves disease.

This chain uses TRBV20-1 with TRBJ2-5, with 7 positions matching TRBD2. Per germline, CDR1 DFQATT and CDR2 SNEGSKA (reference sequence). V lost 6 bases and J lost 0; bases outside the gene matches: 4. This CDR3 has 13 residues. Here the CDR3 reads CSATSGNQETQYF. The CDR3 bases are TGCAGTGCCACCAGCGGGAACCAAGAGACCCAGTACTTC.

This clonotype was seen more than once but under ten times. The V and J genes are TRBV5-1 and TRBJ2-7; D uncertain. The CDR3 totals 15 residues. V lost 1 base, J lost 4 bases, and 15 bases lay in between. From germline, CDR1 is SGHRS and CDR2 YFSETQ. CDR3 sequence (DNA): TGCGCCAGCAGCTTGTCGGCCCGCGGAGCTTACGAGCAGTACTTC. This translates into CASSLSARGAYEQYF.

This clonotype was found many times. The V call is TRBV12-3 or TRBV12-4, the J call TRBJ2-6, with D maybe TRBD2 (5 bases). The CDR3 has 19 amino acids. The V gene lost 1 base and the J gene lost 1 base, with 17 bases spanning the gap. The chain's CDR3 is CASSLVGGLVTSGANVLTF. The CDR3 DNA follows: TGTGCCAGCAGTTTAGTAGGCGGGTTGGTGACATCTGGGGCCAACGTCCTGACTTTC.

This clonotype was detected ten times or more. The CDR3 coding sequence is TGTGCCAGCAACCACGACAGGCCCTATAATTCACCCCTCCACTTT. It encodes CASNHDRPYNSPLHF. The chain combines TRBV2 with TRBJ1-6, with D maybe TRBD1 (6 bases). Germline V gene sequence: CDR1 SNHLY, CDR2 FYNNEI. This CDR3 region has 15 residues. The ends were cut back, 7 bases at V and 2 bases at J, with 12 bases in the middle.

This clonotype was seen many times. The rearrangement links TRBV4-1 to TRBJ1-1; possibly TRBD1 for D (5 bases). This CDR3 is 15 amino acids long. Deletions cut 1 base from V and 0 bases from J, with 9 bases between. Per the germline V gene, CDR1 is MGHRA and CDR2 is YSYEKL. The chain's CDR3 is CASSQVEGMNTEAFF. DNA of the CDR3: TGCGCCAGCAGCCAAGTAGAGGGGATGAACACTGAAGCTTTCTTT.

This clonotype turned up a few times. This CDR3 is CASSRRSQGPEKLFF. The DNA of the CDR3 is TGTGCCAGCTCACGACGAAGCCAGGGCCCTGAAAAACTGTTTTTT. The chain combines TRBV18 with TRBJ1-4, with D maybe TRBD1 (5 bases). Germline V gene data show CDR1 as KGHSH and CDR2 as LQKENI. The CDR3 runs to 15 residues. V lost 4 bases and J 7 bases, leaving 16 bases between the germline ends.